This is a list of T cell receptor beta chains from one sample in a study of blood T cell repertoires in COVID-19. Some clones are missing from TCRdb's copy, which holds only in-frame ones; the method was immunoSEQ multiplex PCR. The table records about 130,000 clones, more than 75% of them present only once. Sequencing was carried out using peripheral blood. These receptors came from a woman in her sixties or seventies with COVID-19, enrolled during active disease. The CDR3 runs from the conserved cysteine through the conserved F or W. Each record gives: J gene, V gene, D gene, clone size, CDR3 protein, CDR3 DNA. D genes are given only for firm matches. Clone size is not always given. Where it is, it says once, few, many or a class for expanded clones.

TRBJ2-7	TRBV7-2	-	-	CASSKLDSSYEQYF	TGTGCCAGCAGCAAACTGGACAGCTCCTACGAGCAGTACTTC
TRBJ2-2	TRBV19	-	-	CASKPGSGRELFF	TGTGCCAGTAAGCCCGGGTCCGGCCGGGAGCTGTTTTTT
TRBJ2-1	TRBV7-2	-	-	CASSFLSYNEQFF	TGTGCCAGCAGCTTTCTCTCCTACAATGAGCAGTTCTTC
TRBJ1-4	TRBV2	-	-	CASSEQGGRRTGTQGKLFF	TGTGCCAGCAGTGAACAAGGAGGCAGGCGTACAGGGACCCAGGGAAAACTGTTTTTT
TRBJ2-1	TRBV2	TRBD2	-	CASRPRRGSVAGDLNEQFF	TGTGCCAGCAGGCCTCGGAGGGGTTCAGTAGCGGGGGATCTCAATGAGCAGTTCTTC
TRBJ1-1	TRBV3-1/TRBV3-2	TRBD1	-	CASSQAQGGLTEAFF	TGTGCCAGCAGCCAAGCACAGGGGGGGTTGACTGAAGCTTTCTTT
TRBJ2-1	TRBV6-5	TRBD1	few	CASRRDRVEQFF	TGTGCCTCGAGGCGGGACAGGGTTGAGCAGTTCTTC
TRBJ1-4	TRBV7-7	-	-	CASSTPGTSGEKLFF	TGTGCCAGCAGCACCCCCGGGACATCCGGGGAAAAACTGTTTTTT
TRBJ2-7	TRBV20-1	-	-	CSASPFMAGSYEQYF	TGCAGTGCTAGTCCGTTCATGGCGGGGAGCTACGAGCAGTACTTC
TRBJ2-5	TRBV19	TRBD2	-	CASSIFTSGTSDQISQETQYF	TGTGCCAGTAGTATCTTCACGTCAGGGACTAGCGACCAAATATCCCAAGAGACCCAGTACTTC
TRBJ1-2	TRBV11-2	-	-	CASSLRQVGYTF	TGTGCCAGCAGCCTCAGACAGGTTGGCTACACCTTC
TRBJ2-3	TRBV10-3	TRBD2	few	CAIRTGGGSHSDTQYF	TGTGCCATCAGAACCGGCGGGGGGTCGCACTCCGATACGCAGTATTTT
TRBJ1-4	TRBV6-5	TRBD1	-	CASSWTGDNEKLFF	TGTGCCAGCAGCTGGACAGGAGATAATGAAAAACTGTTTTTT
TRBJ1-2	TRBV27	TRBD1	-	CASSAVTGYGYTF	TGTGCCAGCAGTGCCGTGACAGGGTATGGCTACACCTTC
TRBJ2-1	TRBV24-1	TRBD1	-	CATSVARTGGWDEQFF	TGTGCCACCAGTGTGGCGAGGACAGGGGGTTGGGATGAGCAGTTCTTC
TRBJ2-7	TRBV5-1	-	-	CASSLAGHYEQYF	TGCGCCAGCAGCTTAGCAGGGCACTACGAGCAGTACTTC
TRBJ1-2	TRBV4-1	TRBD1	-	CASSQGQGNVYGYTF	TGCGCCAGCAGCCAAGGACAGGGGAATGTGTATGGCTACACCTTC
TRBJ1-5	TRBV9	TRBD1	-	CASSLGQSNQPQHF	TGTGCCAGCAGTTTGGGACAGAGCAATCAGCCCCAGCATTTT
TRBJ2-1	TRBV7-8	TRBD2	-	CASNPLSGDEQFF	TGTGCCAGCAACCCTCTGAGCGGGGATGAGCAGTTCTTC
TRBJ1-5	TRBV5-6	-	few	CASTRRQVTGQPQHF	TGTGCCAGCACCAGAAGACAGGTCACAGGCCAGCCCCAGCATTTT
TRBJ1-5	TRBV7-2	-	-	CASSLVGSNQPQHF	TGTGCCAGCAGCTTAGTCGGTAGCAATCAGCCCCAGCATTTT
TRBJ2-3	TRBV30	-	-	CAWRSLSSTDTQYF	TGTGCCTGGAGGTCACTTTCTAGCACAGATACGCAGTATTTT
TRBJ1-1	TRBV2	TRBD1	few	CASSRDRGAEAFF	TGTGCCAGCAGTCGTGACAGGGGAGCAGAAGCTTTCTTT
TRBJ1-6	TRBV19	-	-	CASSGQPLNSPLHF	TGTGCCAGCAGTGGACAGCCGCTCAATTCACCCCTCCACTTT